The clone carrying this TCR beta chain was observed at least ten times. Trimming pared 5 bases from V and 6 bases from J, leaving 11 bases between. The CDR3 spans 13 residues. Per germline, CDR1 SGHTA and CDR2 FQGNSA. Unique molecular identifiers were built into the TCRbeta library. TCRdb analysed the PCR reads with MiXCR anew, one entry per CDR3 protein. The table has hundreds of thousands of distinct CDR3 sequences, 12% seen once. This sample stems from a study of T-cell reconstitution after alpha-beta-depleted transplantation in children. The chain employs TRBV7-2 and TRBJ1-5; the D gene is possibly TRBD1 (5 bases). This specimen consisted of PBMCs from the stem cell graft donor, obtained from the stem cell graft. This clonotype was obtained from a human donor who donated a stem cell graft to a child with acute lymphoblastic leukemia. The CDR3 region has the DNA TGTGCCAGCAGCCTACAGGAGCGTCAGCCCCAGCATTTT. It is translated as CASSLQERQPQHF.